This entry lists 15 T cell receptor beta chains sequenced from one sample in a study of spatial heterogeneity in lung cancer. Overall study findings and caveats: In tumors, expanded intratumoral alpha and beta TCR counts tracked mutation counts.

TCRdb fed the 5' RACE reads into MiXCR, producing one record per CDR3 protein. Its table records some 72 distinct CDR3 sequences. No antigen has been identified for these receptors. Regarding time point: sample taken at primary tumor resection. The material was lung tumor tissue, obtained at surgery. These receptors originate from a male donor with early-stage non-small cell lung cancer.

By share, this clonotype ranks as hyperexpanded. The library was built for alpha chains, so this beta chain is an off-target read and its size means little. V gene TRBV4-1 combines with J gene TRBJ2-1, with 9 bases lining up with TRBD2. Looked up from germline, CDR1 is MGHRA and CDR2 is YSYEKL. Unmatched junction bases numbered 13, after V lost 6 bases and J lost 7 bases. The CDR3 runs 16 residues. CDR3 coding DNA: TGCGCCAGCAGATCCATAATAGCGGGAGAAAGGAATGAGCAGTTCTTC. Its protein product is CASRSIIAGERNEQFF.

By its share, this clonotype is hyperexpanded. This beta chain came through as a stray read in a library set up for alpha chains, and its size says little. The chain links TRBV6-2 or TRBV6-3 to TRBJ2-1, with a weak D call TRBD1 (5 bases). V lost 2 bases, J lost 8 bases, and 10 bases lay in between. There are 13 residues in the CDR3. Germline loops: CDR1 MNHEY, CDR2 SVGEGT. This CDR3 is CASSYGAEYEQFF. DNA of the CDR3: TGTGCCAGCAGTTACGGGGCCGAGTATGAGCAGTTCTTC.

This clonotype has just one count. This beta chain appears as a stray read in a library generated for alpha chains; its size is not informative. The chain has TRBV11-3 and TRBJ2-2, with 13 bases identical to TRBD2. This CDR3 contains 16 residues. The J segment lost 6 bases and the V segment lost 5 bases, leaving 6 bases of the junction unmatched. Germline CDR1 and CDR2: SGHNT and YENEEA. The CDR3 DNA reads as TGTGCCAGCAGCACCGGACTAGCGGGAGCGGCCGGGGAGCTGTTTTTT. Translating gives CASSTGLAGAAGELFF.

Points on this clonotype: One end of the junction is discordant with germline, which a read error may explain. For a library built for alpha chains, this beta chain is a stray read; little rests on its size. This chain joins TRBV28 and TRBJ2-1; TRBD1 agrees at 8 bases. Germline CDR1 reads MDHEN; CDR2 reads SYDVKM. This CDR3 comprises 13 residues. This CDR3 reads CASSPGGGNEQFF. The CDR3 DNA is TGTGCAAGCAGCCCAGGGGGCGGGAATGAGCAGTTCTTC. Full variable domain (missing parts from reference TRBV28 and TRBJ2-1): DVKVTQSSRYLVKRTGEKVFLECVQDMDHENMFWYRQDPGLGLRLIYFSYDVKMKEKGDIPEGYSVSREKKERFSLILESASTNQTSMYLCASSPGGGNEQFFGPGTRLTVL.

A few counts support this clonotype. In a library made to pick up alpha chains, this beta chain is a stray read with a size that means little. This chain uses TRBV24-1 with TRBJ2-3; no reliable D call. Trimming took 3 bases from V and 6 from J, leaving 9 bases between them. The length of the CDR3 is 13 residues. Germline lookup yields CDR1 KGHDR and CDR2 SFDVKD. The CDR3 region is CATSDSSIDTQYF. DNA for the CDR3: TGTGCCACCAGTGATAGTTCGATCGATACGCAGTATTTT.

This clonotype rates as large. This beta chain is an off-target read within a library intended for alpha chains, so its frequency means little. This chain joins TRBV7-3 and TRBJ2-3; D gene ambiguous. The ends were cut back, 5 bases at V and 2 bases at J, with 11 bases in the middle. The germline V gene encodes CDR1 SGHTA and CDR2 FQGTGA. The CDR3 length is 14 residues. CDR3 nucleotides: TGTGCCAGCAGCCCCGACCCTGCCACAGATACGCAGTATTTT. Encoded protein: CASSPDPATDTQYF.

In this sample, this clonotype turned up a few times. The library was built for alpha chains, so this beta chain is an off-target read and its size means little. The chain links TRBV28 to TRBJ1-1, with a possible D match to TRBD1 (5 bases). The V gene lost 6 bases and the J gene lost 2 bases, with 16 bases spanning the gap. The CDR3 has 15 amino acids. Germline V gene data show CDR1 as MDHEN and CDR2 as SYDVKM. CDR3 in amino acids: CASSNLQGFNTEAFF. CDR3 DNA sequence: TGTGCCAGCAGCAACCTCCAGGGTTTCAACACTGAAGCTTTCTTT. The whole variable domain, filled in from reference TRBV28 and TRBJ1-1, reads DVKVTQSSRYLVKRTGEKVFLECVQDMDHENMFWYRQDPGLGLRLIYFSYDVKMKEKGDIPEGYSVSREKKERFSLILESASTNQTSMYLCASSNLQGFNTEAFFGQGTRLTVV.

In this sample, this clonotype turned up a few times. Found in a library prepared for alpha chains, this beta chain is an off-target read, and its abundance has little meaning. This rearrangement joins TRBV5-1 to TRBJ2-1; D may be TRBD2 (6 bases). V gave up 2 bases and J gave up 4 bases, with 13 bases separating them. Germline V gene lookup returns CDR1 SGHRS and CDR2 YFSETQ. The CDR3 spans 15 residues. In DNA form, the CDR3 reads TGCGCCAGCAGCTTAGTAGCGGAGGCTTACAATGAGCAGTTCTTC. The encoded protein is CASSLVAEAYNEQFF.

Of note for this clonotype: Within a library made for alpha chains, this beta chain is off target, and its count is uninformative. The V gene is TRBV6-5, the J gene TRBJ2-7, with a weak D call TRBD1 (5 bases). From germline, CDR1 is MNHEY and CDR2 SVGAGI. The CDR3 sequence is 13 residues long. Trimming cost V 0 bases and J 6 bases, with 9 bases left between them. For the CDR3, the DNA is TGTGCCAGCAGTTACTCGAAGGGGTCCGAGCAGTACTTC. It yields the protein CASSYSKGSEQYF.

In the case of this clonotype: This beta chain is a stray sequence in a library constructed for alpha chains; its clone size is not meaningful. In nucleotides, the CDR3 is TGCAGTGACGGACCTGCCCAAGGCTACACCTTC. It translates to CSDGPAQGYTF. This sequence joins TRBV20-1 and TRBJ1-2; D remains ambiguous. CDR3 length equals 11 residues. V was shortened by 7 bases and J by 8 bases, with 14 bases between the two germline ends. Germline V gene data show CDR1 as DFQATT and CDR2 as SNEGSKA (reference sequence).

This clonotype is categorized as large. For a library built for alpha chains, this beta chain is a stray read; little rests on its size. The chain carries TRBV18 and TRBJ2-7; D is possibly TRBD1 (5 bases). The germline V gene has CDR1 KGHSH and CDR2 LQKENI. The CDR3 contains 17 residues. V was pared by 3 bases and J by 0 bases, with 18 bases between. The CDR3 protein is CASSPPRGADFSYEQYF. The DNA of the CDR3 is TGTGCCAGCTCACCTCCAAGGGGTGCTGACTTCTCCTACGAGCAGTACTTC.

Comments on this clonotype: Since the library was made to target alpha chains, this beta chain is a stray read and its abundance is not meaningful. V and J are TRBV5-1 and TRBJ2-7; D may match TRBD1 or TRBD2 (5 bases each). The CDR3 covers 13 residues. The V end was cut by 4 bases, the J end by 6 bases, with 14 bases between. Germline V lookup: CDR1 SGHRS, CDR2 YFSETQ. CDR3 protein: CASSRDGGFEQYF. CDR3 nucleotide sequence: TGCGCCAGCAGCCGGGACGGTGGGTTCGAGCAGTACTTC.

In this sample, this clonotype is large. Being off target in a library aimed at alpha chains, this beta chain has a size of little meaning. The rearrangement links TRBV6-2 or TRBV6-3 to TRBJ2-7; 7 bases line up with TRBD1. Per germline, CDR1 MNHEY and CDR2 SVGEGT. CDR3 length: 11 amino acids. V lost 8 bases, J lost 5 bases, and 3 bases stayed unmatched. CDR3 residues: CASGDSHEQYF. For the CDR3, the DNA is TGTGCCAGCGGGGACAGCCACGAGCAGTACTTC.

In the case of this clonotype: Being off target in a library aimed at alpha chains, this beta chain has a size of little meaning. The chain couples TRBV29-1 to TRBJ2-7, with 10 bases aligning to TRBD2. Germline V lookup: CDR1 SQVTM, CDR2 ANQGSEA. V shed 7 bases and J 5 bases; nucleotides not matched to a gene: 5. The CDR3 contains 12 residues. The CDR3 region is CSALAGEHEQYF. The DNA of the CDR3 is TGCAGCGCCCTAGCGGGAGAGCACGAGCAGTACTTC.

This clonotype was seen only a few times. This beta chain lies outside the target of a library built for alpha chains; its clone size means little. The chain recombines TRBV2 with TRBJ2-3; D ambiguous. V gave up 4 bases and J gave up 4 bases, with 0 bases separating them. This CDR3 is built from 10 residues. CDR1 SNHLY and CDR2 FYNNEI come from the germline V gene. The CDR3 loop reads CASSADTQYF. The CDR3 bases are TGTGCCAGCAGTGCAGATACGCAGTATTTT.